This T cell receptor (beta chain) was sequenced during a study of cytomegalovirus exposure and HLA in healthy donors. Researchers ran the PCR with 60 Vbeta and 13 Jbeta primers. Generated by immunoSEQ multiplex PCR, the TCRdb table keeps only in-frame clones and is missing some. The sample shows approximately 150,000 clones, about 68% of them seen only once. The clonotype originates from a female donor in good health and CMV-seronegative. The sequenced sample consisted of PBMCs.

CDR3 DNA: TGTGCCAGCAGCCCCGGGACTAGCGGGGGGCTCCGCGCGCAGTATTTT. It is translated as CASSPGTSGGLRAQYF. The chain employs TRBV7-2 and TRBJ2-3; 15 positions agree with TRBD2. Germline CDR1 SGHTA, CDR2 FQGNSA. The CDR3 runs to 16 residues. The J segment lost 10 bases and the V segment lost 5 bases, leaving 10 bases of the junction unmatched.